A single sample gave rise to the 15 T cell receptor beta chains below, sequenced in a study of post-analysis software for immune sequencing data. These receptors have no identified antigens. Researchers reported that TCR beta cDNA libraries carried unique molecular identifiers. TCRdb called the PCR reads again in MiXCR, with one record for every CDR3 protein. This sample has some 890,000 distinct CDR3 sequences, with around 50% found just once. Whole-study findings and limits: Included in a set of 5 or 6 TRBV segments more frequent in patients than controls were TRBV5-6, TRBV5-1 and TRBV20-1.

The sample taken for sequencing was blood. These TCRs come from a girl between 10 and 17 years old with multiple sclerosis.

The V call is TRBV20-1, the J call TRBJ1-1; D gene unclear. The CDR3 has 9 amino acids. CDR1 DFQATT and CDR2 SNEGSKA come from the germline V gene (reference sequence). V was clipped by 0 bases and J by 10 bases, with 3 bases between them. The CDR3 sequence: CSARDVAFF. CDR3 DNA sequence: TGCAGTGCTAGAGATGTAGCTTTCTTT.

The V gene is TRBV11-2, the J gene TRBJ2-1; D possibly corresponds to TRBD1 (6 bases). V was trimmed by 5 bases and J by 6 bases, leaving 17 bases between them. This CDR3 comprises 15 residues. Germline V lookup: CDR1 SGHAT, CDR2 FQNNGV. CDR3: CASSPYRLRGNEQFF. In nucleotides, the CDR3 is TGTGCCAGCAGCCCCTACCGACTCAGGGGCAATGAGCAGTTCTTC.

This clonotype was detected only a few times. Mismatch with germline at one junction end may stem from a read error. The chain links TRBV7-3 to TRBJ2-1; D might be TRBD1 or TRBD2, each matching 6 bases. The germline V gene has CDR1 SGHTA and CDR2 FQGTGA. The length of the CDR3 is 15 residues. The CDR3 is CASSLKVGGQSKQFF. The CDR3 region has the DNA TGTGCCAGCAGTTTAAAGGTGGGGGGCCAGTCCAAGCAGTTCTTC.

This clonotype was recorded only once. The chain employs TRBV20-1 and TRBJ1-5; 7 bases match TRBD1. The germline V gene has CDR1 DFQATT and CDR2 SNEGSKA (reference sequence). J was trimmed by 3 bases and V by 1 base; bases with no gene match: 3. The CDR3 has 14 amino acids. The CDR3 reads CSARGGTDNQPQHF. For the CDR3, the DNA is TGCAGTGCTAGAGGCGGGACAGACAATCAGCCCCAGCATTTT.

The gene calls are TRBV12-3 or TRBV12-4 and TRBJ1-1, with 9 bases fitting TRBD1. The CDR3 has 14 residues. V was pared by 5 bases and J by 4 bases, with 5 bases of the junction left unmatched. Here the CDR3 DNA reads TGTGCCAGCAGTCCACAGGGGGCGACCACTGAAGCTTTCTTT. This codes for CASSPQGATTEAFF.

The rearrangement joins TRBV15 to TRBJ2-7; no clear D. This CDR3 contains 15 residues. V was trimmed by 0 bases and J by 2 bases, leaving 11 bases between them. Germline CDR1 and CDR2: LNHNV and YYDKDF (reference sequence). DNA for the CDR3: TGTGCCACCAGCAGAGATCGGACCCCAACCTACGAGCAGTACTTC. Protein sequence: CATSRDRTPTYEQYF.

The table lists this clonotype with a few counts. This rearrangement joins TRBV20-1 to TRBJ2-7; TRBD1 matches at 9 bases. The germline CDR1 and CDR2 sequences are DFQATT and SNEGSKA (reference sequence). Trimming at V came to 5 bases and at J to 4 bases, leaving 9 bases not matched to a gene. This CDR3 contains 14 residues. CDR3 coding DNA: TGCAGTGCTGGTGGGACAGGGAAGATTTACGAGCAGTACTTC. Translated: CSAGGTGKIYEQYF.

The V and J genes are TRBV5-1 and TRBJ2-3; D not certain. CDR3 length: 14 amino acids. Germline values: CDR1 SGHRS, CDR2 YFSETQ. Between the trimmed V and J ends, which lost 7 bases and 4 bases, there was a span of 16 bases. CDR3 region: CASRTMPKADTQYF. For the CDR3, the DNA is TGCGCCAGCCGTACCATGCCGAAAGCAGATACGCAGTATTTT.

This clonotype was picked up a small number of times. This chain connects TRBV20-1 to TRBJ2-5; the match to TRBD2 covers 13 bases. CDR3 size: 17 residues. CDR1 is DFQATT and CDR2 is SNEGSKA in the germline V gene (reference sequence). With V trimmed by 6 bases and J by 0 bases, 10 bases remained unmatched. The CDR3 is CSASRLAGGPYQETQYF. In DNA form, the CDR3 reads TGCAGTGCGAGCCGACTAGCGGGAGGCCCGTACCAAGAGACCCAGTACTTC.

Comment on this clonotype: One end of the junction fails to match germline, which may point to a read error. The gene calls are TRBV9 and TRBJ2-7; D possibly uses TRBD1 or TRBD2 (6 bases each). CDR3 length: 15 residues. Germline V CDR1 and CDR2: SGDLS, YYNGEE. In nucleotides, the CDR3 is TGTGCCGGCAGCGAGGGGGGTCACGTTGCCTACGAGCAGTACTTC. Encoded protein: CAGSEGGHVAYEQYF.

The chain carries TRBV20-1 and TRBJ1-1; D unresolved. The ends were cut back, 5 bases at V and 7 bases at J, with 14 bases in the middle. The CDR3 runs 12 residues. Germline V lookup: CDR1 DFQATT, CDR2 SNEGSKA (reference sequence). In DNA form, the CDR3 reads TGCAGTGCTTCCCAGGTTACCGGTGAAGCTTTCTTT. Protein sequence: CSASQVTGEAFF.

This rearrangement joins TRBV5-1 to TRBJ2-1; TRBD2 agrees at 12 bases. This CDR3 is built from 14 residues. V was pared by 4 bases and J by 8 bases, with 4 bases of the junction left unmatched. The V gene's germline CDR1 is SGHRS and CDR2 YFSETQ. CDR3: CASSNLAGGHEQFF. The CDR3 DNA reads TGCGCCAGCAGCAACCTAGCGGGGGGGCATGAGCAGTTCTTC.

V usage is TRBV12-3 or TRBV12-4 and J usage is TRBJ2-7; 7 bases are a match to TRBD2. Trimming removed 8 bases from V and 1 base from J; junction bases left unmatched: 5. CDR3 length equals 13 residues. Here the CDR3 DNA reads TGTGCCAGCCGCCTAGCGGCTTCCTACGAGCAGTACTTC. Protein sequence: CASRLAASYEQYF.

The chain carries TRBV7-9 and TRBJ2-1; no reliable D call. The CDR3 is 13 residues long. V was clipped by 6 bases and J by 8 bases, with 14 bases between them. The germline gives CDR1 SEHNR, CDR2 FQNEAQ (reference sequence). The CDR3 DNA is TGTGCCAGCAGTCTCTTATTAGGCCATGAGCAGTTCTTC. This translates into CASSLLLGHEQFF.

This clonotype was detected only a few times. V gene TRBV20-1 combines with J gene TRBJ2-1; unclear D gene. Germline V CDR1 and CDR2: DFQATT, SNEGSKA (reference sequence). The CDR3 extends over 13 amino acids. The V and J ends lost 1 base and 2 bases respectively, with 6 bases between them. The CDR3 sequence: CSARGLTYNEQFF. CDR3 bases: TGCAGTGCTAGAGGGCTAACCTACAATGAGCAGTTCTTC.